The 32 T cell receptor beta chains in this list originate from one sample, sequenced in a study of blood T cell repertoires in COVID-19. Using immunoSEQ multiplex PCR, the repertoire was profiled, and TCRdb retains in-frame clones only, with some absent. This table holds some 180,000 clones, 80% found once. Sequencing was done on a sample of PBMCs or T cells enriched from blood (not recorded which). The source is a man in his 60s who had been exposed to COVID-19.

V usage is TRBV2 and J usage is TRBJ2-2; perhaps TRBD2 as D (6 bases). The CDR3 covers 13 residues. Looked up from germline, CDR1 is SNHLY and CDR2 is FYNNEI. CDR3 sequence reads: CVGGREVTGELFF. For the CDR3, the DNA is TGTGTTGGTGGCAGGGAGGTCACCGGGGAGCTGTTTTTT. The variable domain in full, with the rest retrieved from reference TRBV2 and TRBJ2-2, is EPEVTQTPSHQVTQMGQEVILRCVPISNHLYFYWYRQILGQKVEFLVSFYNNEISEKSEIFDDQFSVERPDGSNFTLKIRSTKLEDSAMYFCVGGREVTGELFFGEGSRLTVL.

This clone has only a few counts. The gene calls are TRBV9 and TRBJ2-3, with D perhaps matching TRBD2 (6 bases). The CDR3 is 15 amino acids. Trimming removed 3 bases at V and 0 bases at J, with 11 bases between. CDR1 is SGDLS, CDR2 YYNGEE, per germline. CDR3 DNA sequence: TGTGCCAGCAGCGCTACCGGGACTAGCACAGATACGCAGTATTTT. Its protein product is CASSATGTSTDTQYF.

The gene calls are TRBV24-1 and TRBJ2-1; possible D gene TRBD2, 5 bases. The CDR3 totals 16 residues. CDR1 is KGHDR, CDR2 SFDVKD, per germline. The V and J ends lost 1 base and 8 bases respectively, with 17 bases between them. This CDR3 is CATSDFRSGTSDEQFF. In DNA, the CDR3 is TGTGCCACCAGTGATTTTCGGAGCGGTACATCCGATGAGCAGTTCTTC.

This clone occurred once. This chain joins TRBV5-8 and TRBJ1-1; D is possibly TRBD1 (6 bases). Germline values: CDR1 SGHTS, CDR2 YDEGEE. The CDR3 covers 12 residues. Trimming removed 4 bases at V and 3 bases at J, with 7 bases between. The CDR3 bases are TGTGCCAGCAGCCAGGGGCACACTGAAGCTTTCTTT. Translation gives CASSQGHTEAFF.

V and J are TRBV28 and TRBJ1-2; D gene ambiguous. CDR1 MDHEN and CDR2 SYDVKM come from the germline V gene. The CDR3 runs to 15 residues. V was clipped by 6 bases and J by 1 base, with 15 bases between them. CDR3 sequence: CASRTPKNSNYGYTF. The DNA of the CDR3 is TGTGCCAGCAGAACCCCAAAGAACAGTAACTATGGCTACACCTTC.

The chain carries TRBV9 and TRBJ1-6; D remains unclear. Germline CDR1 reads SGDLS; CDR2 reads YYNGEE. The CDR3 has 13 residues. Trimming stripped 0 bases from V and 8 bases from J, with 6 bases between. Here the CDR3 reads CASSVDTYSPLHF. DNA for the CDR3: TGTGCCAGCAGCGTAGACACGTATTCACCCCTCCACTTT.

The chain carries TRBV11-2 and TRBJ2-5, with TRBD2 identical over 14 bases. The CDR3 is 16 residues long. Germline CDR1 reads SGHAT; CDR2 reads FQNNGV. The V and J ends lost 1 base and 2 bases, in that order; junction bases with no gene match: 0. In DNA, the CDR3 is TGTGCCAGCAGCTTAGGACTAGCGGGAGGGCAAGAGACCCAGTACTTC. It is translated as CASSLGLAGGQETQYF.

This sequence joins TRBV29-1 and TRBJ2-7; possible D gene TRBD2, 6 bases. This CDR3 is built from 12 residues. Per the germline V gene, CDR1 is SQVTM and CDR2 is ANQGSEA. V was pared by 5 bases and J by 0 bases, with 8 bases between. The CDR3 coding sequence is TGCAGCGTTCCCGGGAGCTCCTACGAGCAGTACTTC. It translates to CSVPGSSYEQYF.

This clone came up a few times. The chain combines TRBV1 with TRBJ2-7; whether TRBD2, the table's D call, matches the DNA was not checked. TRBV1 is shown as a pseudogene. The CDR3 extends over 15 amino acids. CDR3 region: CTSSRHGTNLYEQYF. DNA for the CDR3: TGCACCAGCAGCCGACATGGGACTAACCTCTACGAGCAGTACTTC.

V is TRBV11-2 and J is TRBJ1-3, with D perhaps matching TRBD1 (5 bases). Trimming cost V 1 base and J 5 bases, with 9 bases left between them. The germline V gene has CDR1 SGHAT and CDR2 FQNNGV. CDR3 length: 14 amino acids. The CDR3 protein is CASSLAGPRNTIYF. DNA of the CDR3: TGTGCCAGCAGCTTAGCAGGGCCGAGAAACACCATATATTTT.

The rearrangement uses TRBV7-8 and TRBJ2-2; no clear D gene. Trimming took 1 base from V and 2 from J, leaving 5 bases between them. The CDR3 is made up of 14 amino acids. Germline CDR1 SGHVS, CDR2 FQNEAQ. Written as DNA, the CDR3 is TGTGCCAGCAGCTTAGGTTATAACACCGGGGAGCTGTTTTTT. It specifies CASSLGYNTGELFF.

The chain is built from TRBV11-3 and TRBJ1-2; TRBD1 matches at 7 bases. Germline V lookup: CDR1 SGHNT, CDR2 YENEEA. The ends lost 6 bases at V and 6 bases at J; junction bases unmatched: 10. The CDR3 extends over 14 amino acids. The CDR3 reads CASSRPGQIDGYTF. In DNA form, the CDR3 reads TGTGCCAGCAGTCGTCCGGGACAGATAGATGGCTACACCTTC.

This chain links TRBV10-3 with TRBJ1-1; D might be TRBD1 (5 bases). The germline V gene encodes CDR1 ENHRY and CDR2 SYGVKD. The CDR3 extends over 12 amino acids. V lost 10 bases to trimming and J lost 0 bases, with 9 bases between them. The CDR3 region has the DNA TGTGCCACCGGACAAATGAACACTGAAGCTTTCTTT. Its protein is CATGQMNTEAFF.

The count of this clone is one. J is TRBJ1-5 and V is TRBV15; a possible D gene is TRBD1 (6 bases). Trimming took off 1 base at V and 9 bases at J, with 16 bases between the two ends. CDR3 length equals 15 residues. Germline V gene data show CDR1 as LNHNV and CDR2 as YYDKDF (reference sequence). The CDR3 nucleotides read TGTGCCACCAGCAGAGTGGAGCAGGGGCCGCCGCCCCAGCATTTT. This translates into CATSRVEQGPPPQHF. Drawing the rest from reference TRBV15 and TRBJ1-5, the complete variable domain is DAMVIQNPRYQVTQFGKPVTLSCSQTLNHNVMYWYQQKSSQAPKLLFHYYDKDFNNEADTPDNFQSRRPNTSFCFLDIRSPGLGDTAMYLCATSRVEQGPPPQHFGDGTRLSIL.

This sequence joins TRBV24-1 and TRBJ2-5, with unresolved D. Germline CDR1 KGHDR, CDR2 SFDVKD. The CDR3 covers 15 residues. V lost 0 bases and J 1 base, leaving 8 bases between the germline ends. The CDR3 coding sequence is TGTGCCACCAGTGATTTGCGCGGTTCCCAAGAGACCCAGTACTTC. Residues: CATSDLRGSQETQYF.

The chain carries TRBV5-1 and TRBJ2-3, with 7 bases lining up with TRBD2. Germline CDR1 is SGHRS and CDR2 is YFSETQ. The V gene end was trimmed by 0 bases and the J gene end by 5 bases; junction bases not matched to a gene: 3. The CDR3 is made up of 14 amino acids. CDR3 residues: CASSLDSGGDTQYF. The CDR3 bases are TGCGCCAGCAGCTTGGATTCGGGGGGAGATACGCAGTATTTT. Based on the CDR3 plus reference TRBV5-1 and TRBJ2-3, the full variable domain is KAGVTQTPRYLIKTRGQQVTLSCSPISGHRSVSWYQQTPGQGLQFLFEYFSETQRNKGNFPGRFSGRQFSNSRSEMNVSTLELGDSALYLCASSLDSGGDTQYFGPGTRLTVL.

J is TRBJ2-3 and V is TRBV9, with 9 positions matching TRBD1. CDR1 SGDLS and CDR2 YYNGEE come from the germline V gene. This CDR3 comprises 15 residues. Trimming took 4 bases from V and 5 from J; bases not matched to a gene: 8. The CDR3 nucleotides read TGTGCCAGCAGCCCACAACAGGGGGCGGTAGATACGCAGTATTTT. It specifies CASSPQQGAVDTQYF.

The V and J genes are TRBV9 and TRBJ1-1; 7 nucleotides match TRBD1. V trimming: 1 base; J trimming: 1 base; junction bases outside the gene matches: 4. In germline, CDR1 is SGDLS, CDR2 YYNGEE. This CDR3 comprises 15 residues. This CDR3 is CASSVRGQPNTEAFF. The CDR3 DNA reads TGTGCCAGCAGCGTAAGGGGACAGCCGAACACTGAAGCTTTCTTT. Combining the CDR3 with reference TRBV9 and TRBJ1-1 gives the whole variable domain DSGVTQTPKHLITATGQRVTLRCSPRSGDLSVYWYQQSLDQGLQFLIQYYNGEERAKGNILERFSAQQFPDLHSELNLSSLELGDSALYFCASSVRGQPNTEAFFGQGTRLTVV.

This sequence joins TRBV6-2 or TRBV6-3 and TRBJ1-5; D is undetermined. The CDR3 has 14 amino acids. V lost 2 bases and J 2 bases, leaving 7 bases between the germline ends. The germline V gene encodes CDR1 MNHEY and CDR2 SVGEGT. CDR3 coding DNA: TGTGCCAGCAGTTACCCTACGGGCAATCAGCCCCAGCATTTT. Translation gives CASSYPTGNQPQHF.

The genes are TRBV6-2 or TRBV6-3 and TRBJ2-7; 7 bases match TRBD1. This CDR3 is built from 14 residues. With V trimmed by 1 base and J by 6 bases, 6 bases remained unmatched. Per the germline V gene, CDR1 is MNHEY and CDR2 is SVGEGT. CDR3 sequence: CASSYYRGLSEQYF. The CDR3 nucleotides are TGTGCCAGCAGTTACTACAGGGGATTAAGCGAGCAGTACTTC.

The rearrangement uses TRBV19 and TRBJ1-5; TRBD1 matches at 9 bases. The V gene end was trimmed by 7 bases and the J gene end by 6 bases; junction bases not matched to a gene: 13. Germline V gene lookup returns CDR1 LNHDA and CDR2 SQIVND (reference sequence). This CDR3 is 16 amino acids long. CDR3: CASTIKGQGLRQPQHF. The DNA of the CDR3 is TGTGCCAGTACCATCAAAGGACAGGGGCTACGTCAGCCCCAGCATTTT.

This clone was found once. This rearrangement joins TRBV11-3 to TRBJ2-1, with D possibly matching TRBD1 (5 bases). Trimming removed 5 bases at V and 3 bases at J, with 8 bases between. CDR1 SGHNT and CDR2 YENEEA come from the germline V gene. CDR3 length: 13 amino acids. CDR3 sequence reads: CASSPDSYNEQFF. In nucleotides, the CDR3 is TGTGCCAGCAGCCCCGACAGCTACAATGAGCAGTTCTTC.

This chain's CDR3 is CASDNWSGRSDTQYF. Here the CDR3 DNA reads TGTGCCAGCGATAATTGGAGTGGGAGGTCGGATACGCAGTATTTT. The V gene is TRBV5-6, the J gene TRBJ2-3; possibly TRBD2 for D (6 bases). The V end was cut by 7 bases, the J end by 6 bases, with 21 bases between. The CDR3 has 15 residues. The germline gives CDR1 SGHDT, CDR2 YYEEEE.

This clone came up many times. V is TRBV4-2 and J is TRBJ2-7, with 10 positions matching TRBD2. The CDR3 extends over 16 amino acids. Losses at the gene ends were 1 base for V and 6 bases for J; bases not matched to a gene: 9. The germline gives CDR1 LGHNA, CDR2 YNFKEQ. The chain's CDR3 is CASSQVRLAGAAEQYF. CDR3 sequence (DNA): TGTGCCAGCAGCCAAGTGCGGCTAGCGGGAGCCGCCGAGCAGTACTTC.

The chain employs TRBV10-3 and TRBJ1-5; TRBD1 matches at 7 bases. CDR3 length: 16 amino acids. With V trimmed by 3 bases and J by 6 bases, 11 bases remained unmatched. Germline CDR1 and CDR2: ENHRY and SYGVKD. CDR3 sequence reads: CAISEQAGGRVQPQHF. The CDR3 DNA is TGTGCCATCAGTGAACAGGCAGGGGGAAGGGTTCAGCCCCAGCATTTT.

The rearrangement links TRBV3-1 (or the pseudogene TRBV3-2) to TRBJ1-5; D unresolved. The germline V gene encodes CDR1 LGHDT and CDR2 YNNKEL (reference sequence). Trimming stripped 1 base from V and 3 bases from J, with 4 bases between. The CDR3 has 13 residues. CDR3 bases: TGTGCCAGCAGCCAAGCAGACAATCAGCCCCAGCATTTT. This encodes CASSQADNQPQHF.

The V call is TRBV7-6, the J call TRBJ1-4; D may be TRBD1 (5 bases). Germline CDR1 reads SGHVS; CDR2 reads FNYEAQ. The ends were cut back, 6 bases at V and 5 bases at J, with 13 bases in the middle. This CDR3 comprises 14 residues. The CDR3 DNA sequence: TGTGCCAGCAGTTTTACAGGTTCCAATGAAAAACTGTTTTTT. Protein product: CASSFTGSNEKLFF.

The CDR3 region has the DNA TGTGCCTGGGGCTCCTTGCGCCGTTCCGAGCAGTACTTC. Its protein product is CAWGSLRRSEQYF. This sequence joins TRBV30 and TRBJ2-7; D uncertain. CDR1 and CDR2 (germline): GTSNPN, SVGIG (reference sequence). The CDR3 runs 13 residues. The V end was cut by 5 bases, the J end by 6 bases, with 17 bases between. Combining the CDR3 with reference TRBV30 and TRBJ2-7 gives the whole variable domain SQTIHQWPATLVQPVGSPLSLECTVEGTSNPNLYWYRQAAGRGLQLLFYSVGIGQISSEVPQNLSASRPQDRQFILSSKKLLLSDSGFYLCAWGSLRRSEQYFGPGTRLTVT.

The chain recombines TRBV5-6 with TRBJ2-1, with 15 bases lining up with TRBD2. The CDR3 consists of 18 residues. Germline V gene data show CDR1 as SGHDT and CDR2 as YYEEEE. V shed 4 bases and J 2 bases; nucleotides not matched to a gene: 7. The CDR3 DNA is TGTGCCAGCAGCAAGGGACTAGCGGGAGGAATTGCCTACAATGAGCAGTTCTTC. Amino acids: CASSKGLAGGIAYNEQFF.

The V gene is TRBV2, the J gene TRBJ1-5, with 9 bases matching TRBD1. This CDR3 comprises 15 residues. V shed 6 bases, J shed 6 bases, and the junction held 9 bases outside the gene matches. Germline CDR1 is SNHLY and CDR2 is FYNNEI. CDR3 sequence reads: CASRGTGIVAQPQHF. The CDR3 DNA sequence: TGTGCCAGCAGGGGGACAGGGATCGTTGCTCAGCCCCAGCATTTT.

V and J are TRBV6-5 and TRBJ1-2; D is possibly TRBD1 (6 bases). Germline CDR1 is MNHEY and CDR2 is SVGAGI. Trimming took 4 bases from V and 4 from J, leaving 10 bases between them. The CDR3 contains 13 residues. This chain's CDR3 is CASSSTGFYGYTF. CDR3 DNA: TGTGCCAGCAGTTCAACAGGGTTCTATGGCTACACCTTC.

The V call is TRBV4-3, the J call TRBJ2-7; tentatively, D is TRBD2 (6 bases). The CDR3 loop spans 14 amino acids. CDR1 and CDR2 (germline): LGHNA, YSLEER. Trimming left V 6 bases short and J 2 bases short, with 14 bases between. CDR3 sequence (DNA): TGCGCCAGCAGGCCAAGCGGGTCCCCCTACGAGCAGTACTTC. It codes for CASRPSGSPYEQYF.